Following are 27 T cell receptor beta chains from one sample sequenced in a study of blood T cell repertoires in COVID-19. The table came from immunoSEQ multiplex PCR; TCRdb's copy has only in-frame clones and leaves some out. The profile shows roughly 360,000 clones, 80% to 90% of them singletons. The sample consisted of PBMCs or T cells enriched from blood (not recorded which). These receptors all stem from a man in his thirties or forties who had recovered from COVID-19.

CDR3 protein: CASSLRQGEGYGYTF. As DNA, the CDR3 is TGTGCCAGCAGCCTGAGACAGGGGGAGGGGTATGGCTACACCTTC. V is TRBV7-8 and J is TRBJ1-2; 9 bases agree with TRBD1. The CDR3 is 15 residues long. V shed 5 bases, J shed 5 bases, and the junction held 9 bases outside the gene matches. Germline assignment: CDR1 SGHVS and CDR2 FQNEAQ.

V and J are TRBV12-5 and TRBJ2-5; TRBD1 is a possible D gene (6 bases). CDR3 size: 14 residues. Germline lookup yields CDR1 LGHNT and CDR2 FRNRAP. The V and J ends lost 5 bases and 5 bases respectively, with 15 bases between them. CDR3 sequence reads: CASGLSGAQETQYF. The CDR3 bases are TGTGCTAGTGGTCTGTCAGGGGCGCAGGAGACCCAGTACTTC.

The V and J genes are TRBV5-1 and TRBJ2-1; D perhaps matches TRBD2 (5 bases). The germline CDR1 and CDR2 sequences are SGHRS and YFSETQ. There are 14 residues in the CDR3. Trimming shortened V by 4 bases and J by 8 bases, and 16 bases separated the two germline ends. CDR3 amino acids: CASSLGGGGDEQFF. The CDR3 coding sequence is TGCGCCAGCAGCCTTGGAGGCGGAGGAGATGAGCAGTTCTTC. Complete variable domain (other parts from reference TRBV5-1 and TRBJ2-1): KAGVTQTPRYLIKTRGQQVTLSCSPISGHRSVSWYQQTPGQGLQFLFEYFSETQRNKGNFPGRFSGRQFSNSRSEMNVSTLELGDSALYLCASSLGGGGDEQFFGPGTRLTVL.

The chain joins TRBV5-1 to TRBJ2-3; no reliable D call. The ends were cut back, 0 bases at V and 0 bases at J, with 8 bases in the middle. CDR1 and CDR2 (germline): SGHRS, YFSETQ. The CDR3 extends over 15 amino acids. CDR3: CASSLGHLSTDTQYF. DNA for the CDR3: TGCGCCAGCAGCTTGGGACATCTTAGCACAGATACGCAGTATTTT.

The genes are TRBV19 and TRBJ1-2, with D unresolved. This CDR3 has 14 residues. The germline V gene has CDR1 LNHDA and CDR2 SQIVND (reference sequence). V was shortened by 6 bases and J by 1 base, with 12 bases between the two germline ends. CDR3 residues: CASSPTPRNYGYTF. In DNA form, the CDR3 reads TGTGCCAGTAGCCCGACACCTCGTAACTATGGCTACACCTTC.

This sequence joins TRBV5-1 and TRBJ2-1; D is unclear. In germline, CDR1 is SGHRS, CDR2 YFSETQ. CDR3 length: 14 residues. V lost 1 base and J 1 base, leaving 6 bases between the germline ends. In DNA, the CDR3 is TGCGCCAGCAGCTTGTACTATTCCTACAATGAGCAGTTCTTC. Amino acid sequence: CASSLYYSYNEQFF.

The chain has TRBV7-8 and TRBJ2-1; no clear D. The V gene lost 4 bases and the J gene lost 6 bases, with 19 bases spanning the gap. The CDR3 extends over 16 amino acids. CDR1 and CDR2 (germline): SGHVS, FQNEAQ. The CDR3 nucleotides read TGTGCCAGCAGCTCCCCTCGGGTCTTTGTGGGCAATGAGCAGTTCTTC. It encodes CASSSPRVFVGNEQFF.

V is TRBV10-3 and J is TRBJ1-2; 7 bases agree with TRBD1. CDR1 ENHRY and CDR2 SYGVKD come from the germline V gene. The CDR3 length is 13 residues. The trim removed 4 bases at V and 6 bases at J, leaving 5 bases unmatched. The CDR3 sequence is CAISVRQGDGYTF. The CDR3 coding sequence is TGTGCCATCAGTGTACGACAGGGTGATGGCTACACCTTC.

The V and J genes are TRBV4-2 and TRBJ1-4, with D hard to call. Trimming took 0 bases from V and 0 from J, leaving 11 bases between them. This CDR3 has 17 amino acids. Germline-derived CDR1 and CDR2 are LGHNA and YNFKEQ. Written as DNA, the CDR3 is TGTGCCAGCAGCCAAGAGGGTGGACTTGCAACTAATGAAAAACTGTTTTTT. Translating gives CASSQEGGLATNEKLFF.

The rearrangement joins TRBV7-2 to TRBJ1-2; the D gene is possibly TRBD1 (6 bases). The V and J ends lost 7 bases and 4 bases respectively, with 19 bases between them. Germline V gene sequence: CDR1 SGHTA, CDR2 FQGNSA. This CDR3 is 15 amino acids long. CDR3 bases: TGTGCCAGCATCCACCCAGGGGACGGGACCTATGGCTACACCTTC. It encodes CASIHPGDGTYGYTF.

This clone has just one count. V is TRBV19 and J is TRBJ1-3; TRBD1 aligns across 7 bases. The CDR3 consists of 14 residues. V trimming: 5 bases; J trimming: 4 bases; junction bases outside the gene matches: 5. Germline CDR1 LNHDA, CDR2 SQIVND (reference sequence). The CDR3 protein is CASSPGQVGNTIYF. DNA of the CDR3: TGTGCCAGTAGTCCCGGACAGGTCGGAAACACCATATATTTT.

The rearrangement links TRBV7-8 to TRBJ1-1, with TRBD1 identical over 7 bases. Germline assignment: CDR1 SGHVS and CDR2 FQNEAQ. V lost 4 bases and J lost 8; bases outside the gene matches: 7. This CDR3 contains 13 residues. CDR3 residues: CASSSYRGPEAFF. In DNA form, the CDR3 reads TGTGCCAGCAGCTCGTACAGGGGCCCCGAAGCTTTCTTT.

In its sample, this clone was seen many times. Different DNA sequences within this sample yield the same CDR3. The chain links TRBV4-1 to TRBJ2-7; TRBD1 matches 7 bases. CDR1 and CDR2 (germline): MGHRA, YSYEKL. The CDR3 loop spans 15 amino acids. V was clipped by 1 base and J by 3 bases; unmatched bases: 6. The CDR3: CASSQVWDRNYEQYF. For the CDR3, the DNA is TGCGCCAGCAGCCAAGTTTGGGACAGAAACTACGAGCAGTACTTC.

The chain combines TRBV29-1 with TRBJ2-3; TRBD2 might be the D (5 bases). Trimming took 7 bases from V and 2 from J, leaving 22 bases between them. Germline V gene lookup returns CDR1 SQVTM and CDR2 ANQGSEA. The CDR3 is 16 residues long. In DNA form, the CDR3 reads TGCAGCGCCAGATCCGGACTCTCCACAGCCACAGATACGCAGTATTTT. It codes for CSARSGLSTATDTQYF.

The chain is built from TRBV12-3 or TRBV12-4 and TRBJ1-2, with D unclear. Trimming left V 5 bases short and J 4 bases short, with 11 bases between. The length of the CDR3 is 13 residues. The CDR3 region has the DNA TGTGCCAGCAGTGAAACAGTAAGCTATGGCTACACCTTC. It codes for CASSETVSYGYTF.

The chain combines TRBV10-3 with TRBJ1-5; 7 nucleotides line up with TRBD1. V dropped 2 bases and J dropped 7; count of bases not matched to a gene: 17. The germline V gene has CDR1 ENHRY and CDR2 SYGVKD. The CDR3 consists of 18 residues. CDR3 sequence: CAISEALGGVAGGQPQHF. In nucleotides, the CDR3 is TGTGCCATCAGTGAGGCCTTGGGGGGAGTGGCAGGGGGGCAGCCCCAGCATTTT.

The chain couples TRBV19 to TRBJ1-1; 7 bases are a match to TRBD1. Trimming removed 6 bases from V and 8 bases from J; junction bases left unmatched: 12. This CDR3 is 14 amino acids long. The germline V gene has CDR1 LNHDA and CDR2 SQIVND (reference sequence). For the CDR3, the DNA is TGTGCCAGTAGCCCCGGGACAGCAAGAAAGGAAGCTTTCTTT. It is translated as CASSPGTARKEAFF.

The chain recombines TRBV4-3 with TRBJ1-2, with D tentatively TRBD1 (6 bases). V lost 0 bases, J lost 3 bases, and 17 bases lay in between. Germline CDR1 reads LGHNA; CDR2 reads YSLEER. The CDR3 covers 17 residues. CDR3 loop: CASSQDDGGGGYYGYTF. The CDR3 coding sequence is TGCGCCAGCAGCCAAGATGACGGGGGCGGGGGATACTATGGCTACACCTTC.

The V call is TRBV7-9, the J call TRBJ1-5; D might be TRBD1 (5 bases). CDR3 length: 12 residues. With 6 bases removed from V and 8 bases from J, the gap between germline ends came to 11 bases. The germline CDR1 and CDR2 sequences are SEHNR and FQNEAQ (reference sequence). The CDR3 region has the DNA TGTGCCAGCAGAGGGGCGGGGGAGCCCCAGCATTTT. Its translation: CASRGAGEPQHF.

The chain has TRBV18 and TRBJ2-2; 9 bases align to TRBD1. Germline V gene sequence: CDR1 KGHSH, CDR2 LQKENI. This CDR3 has 15 amino acids. V lost 4 bases to trimming and J lost 4 bases; unmatched junction nucleotides: 4. The CDR3: CASSRQGVPTGELFF. The CDR3 DNA reads TGTGCCAGCTCACGACAGGGGGTACCCACCGGGGAGCTGTTTTTT.

The chain couples TRBV19 to TRBJ1-5; D is ambiguous. V was trimmed by 7 bases and J by 7 bases, leaving 17 bases between them. Germline CDR1 reads LNHDA; CDR2 reads SQIVND (reference sequence). The CDR3 extends over 14 amino acids. CDR3 nucleotide sequence: TGTGCCAGTAACAGAATCGGGGAGGGACAGCCCCAGCATTTT. Translated: CASNRIGEGQPQHF.

J is TRBJ1-2 and V is TRBV3-1 (or the pseudogene TRBV3-2); possibly TRBD1 for D (5 bases). Between the trimmed V and J ends, which lost 1 base and 2 bases, there was a span of 14 bases. Germline loops: CDR1 LGHDT, CDR2 YNNKEL (reference sequence). The CDR3 has 16 amino acids. The CDR3 here is CASSQGGGGENYGYTF. CDR3 nucleotides: TGTGCCAGCAGCCAAGGGGGGGGAGGAGAGAACTATGGCTACACCTTC.

The V and J genes are TRBV11-2 and TRBJ2-3; 7 positions agree with TRBD2. V lost 3 bases and J lost 8; bases outside the gene matches: 14. In germline, CDR1 is SGHAT, CDR2 FQNNGV. The CDR3 extends over 16 amino acids. The CDR3 sequence is CASSLGQAGTGVTQYF. CDR3 DNA sequence: TGTGCCAGCAGCTTGGGGCAAGCGGGGACGGGAGTTACGCAGTATTTT.

This clone appeared a single time. V usage is TRBV6-5 and J usage is TRBJ2-5, with D perhaps TRBD2 (5 bases). Germline values: CDR1 MNHEY, CDR2 SVGAGI. This CDR3 is built from 13 residues. V was clipped by 7 bases and J by 8 bases, with 17 bases between them. The CDR3 nucleotides are TGTGCCAGCACCCTGGACTCGACGAGCACCCAGTACTTC. Its translation: CASTLDSTSTQYF.

This clone has just a few counts. This chain uses TRBV19 with TRBJ2-7; D might be TRBD1 (5 bases). Trimming took off 1 base at V and 1 base at J, with 11 bases between the two ends. Germline CDR1 LNHDA, CDR2 SQIVND (reference sequence). The CDR3 length is 15 residues. The chain's CDR3 is CASSIGGRGSYEQYF. The CDR3 region has the DNA TGTGCCAGTAGTATAGGGGGCCGAGGATCCTACGAGCAGTACTTC.

This clone appeared a single time. V and J are TRBV12-3 or TRBV12-4 and TRBJ2-6, with D possibly matching TRBD2 (6 bases). The CDR3 extends over 13 amino acids. With 2 bases removed from V and 15 bases from J, the gap between germline ends came to 14 bases. In DNA form, the CDR3 reads TGTGCCAGCAGTTTACACGAATTCGGGGGCCTGACTTTC. Translating it yields CASSLHEFGGLTF.

The rearrangement links TRBV6-4 to TRBJ2-3; D unresolved. This CDR3 is 14 amino acids long. From germline, CDR1 is MRHNA and CDR2 SNTAGT. V was pared by 4 bases and J by 5 bases, with 13 bases between. This CDR3 reads CASSVRDGRDTQYF. The CDR3 DNA sequence: TGTGCCAGCAGTGTTAGAGATGGTCGAGATACGCAGTATTTT.